The 3 T cell receptor beta chains in this list originate from one sample, sequenced in a study of blood T cells in healthy people across ages. For the second PCR, which ran for 7 to 11 cycles, a sample-barcoded 5' primer and a J-beta primer mix were used. MiXCR, run by TCRdb on the 5' RACE reads, gives a single entry per CDR3 protein. The table shows 750,000 to 850,000 distinct CDR3 sequences, with 20% to 25% occurring only once. These data are also associated with another study on T cells of mothers and their children.

The sample taken for sequencing was blood. The origin of the receptors is a boy younger than 18 in good health.

This clonotype was detected a few times. The CDR3: CATSDFAKGPDTQYF. CDR3 coding DNA: TGTGCCACCAGTGATTTCGCAAAAGGACCAGATACGCAGTATTTT. The chain has TRBV24-1 and TRBJ2-3, with no clear D. This CDR3 has 15 residues. V was clipped by 1 base and J by 4 bases, with 11 bases between them. Germline lookup yields CDR1 KGHDR and CDR2 SFDVKD.

This chain joins TRBV6-2 or TRBV6-3 and TRBJ1-5; possible D gene TRBD1, 6 bases. With 0 bases removed from V and 0 bases from J, the gap between germline ends came to 15 bases. CDR1 and CDR2 (germline): MNHEY, SVGEGT. CDR3 length equals 18 residues. The CDR3 is CASSYSRQAPHSNQPQHF. In nucleotides, the CDR3 is TGTGCCAGCAGTTACTCTCGACAGGCACCCCATAGCAATCAGCCCCAGCATTTT.

In this sample, this clonotype turned up a few times. The chain couples TRBV25-1 to TRBJ2-3, with 9 bases that match TRBD1. The CDR3 loop spans 15 amino acids. CDR1 is MGHDK and CDR2 is SYGVNS in the germline V gene. Trimming cost V 6 bases and J 6 bases; bases outside gene matches: 10. CDR3 sequence: CASRGQGLFLDTQYF. Written as DNA, the CDR3 is TGTGCCAGCAGAGGACAGGGGTTATTTCTTGATACGCAGTATTTT.